This TCR beta chain appears in the sequencing data of a study of regulatory T cells in long-lasting Graves disease. The study's findings and limits: Reduced TCR diversity was observed in persistent Graves' patients versus newly diagnosed patients. Persistent disease samples used TRBV28, TRBJ1-2 and TRBJ2-5 preferentially. Because few samples were included, accuracy may have been lower.

Relying on iRepertoire HTBI primers and Arm-PCR of CDR3 regions, the team built TCR beta libraries. From the multiplex PCR reads, TCRdb called clonotypes with MiXCR, one entry per CDR3 protein. The sample shows under 350,000 distinct CDR3 sequences, around a fifth of them seen only once. The CDR3 has 15 amino acids. Germline CDR1 and CDR2: MNHEY and SMNVEV (reference sequence). J was trimmed by 5 bases and V by 4 bases; bases with no gene match: 6. This clonotype was observed at least ten times. As yet, its antigen is unknown. The time point: persistent/refractory GD, antithyroid drugs over 5 years with positive TRAb. With RNA extracted from PBMCs as input, the TCR library was made. EDTA tubes received about 10 milliliters of collected peripheral blood.

The starting material was peripheral blood mononuclear cells (PBMCs), obtained when the disease was refractory, from a patient treated with antithyroid drugs. V gene TRBV27 combines with J gene TRBJ2-5, with 11 bases identical to TRBD1. This clonotype was obtained from a female donor with Graves disease. As DNA, the CDR3 is TGTGCCAGCAGTTCCGGACAGGGGGCAGGGGAGACCCAGTACTTC. Translation gives CASSSGQGAGETQYF.